These 2 T cell receptor beta chains share one sample of origin, sequenced in a study of CXCR3-negative and CXCR3-positive naive CD8 T cells. Study-wide results and limits: Naive cells with CXCR3 showed TRB CDR3s that were more hydrophobic than those in CXCR3-negative naive cells.

With UMI labels, 5' RACE was used to prepare the TRB cDNA libraries. TCRdb reprocessed the 5' RACE reads; each CDR3 protein has one entry and no DNA is given. This table lists roughly 120,000 distinct CDR3 sequences. The antigens of these receptors remain unknown. Sequenced sample: naive CXCR3+ CD8+ T cells from blood. Stated subset: CD45RO-CCR7+CD27+CD95- naive CD8+ T cells expressing CXCR3 (TNR3+). Receptors originate from a human donor in good health. Some clones in this sample may be carry-over from other donors' samples.

This sequence joins TRBV29-1 and TRBJ1-1; TCRdb's assignment of TRBD1 cannot be checked, as there is no DNA. The CDR3 loop spans 12 amino acids. Germline CDR1 SQVTM, CDR2 ANQGSEA. CDR3 region: CSVEDDRPEAFF.

This chain joins TRBV30 and TRBJ2-7. CDR1 is GTSNPN, CDR2 SVGIG, per germline (reference sequence). The CDR3 extends over 12 amino acids. The chain's CDR3 is CAWSAAVYEQYF.